This entry lists 21 T cell receptor beta chains sequenced from one sample in a study of cytomegalovirus exposure and HLA in healthy donors. PCR amplification relied on 60 Vbeta primers (plus 13 Jbeta primers). Data came from immunoSEQ multiplex PCR; TCRdb stores just in-frame clones and leaves some out. The sample lists fewer than 250,000 clones, approximately 80% occurring once. What was sequenced was PBMCs. All receptors derive from a woman younger than 45 in good health and CMV-seropositive.

J is TRBJ2-1 and V is TRBV12-5; TRBD2 matches 9 bases. In germline, CDR1 is LGHNT, CDR2 FRNRAP. The CDR3 has 18 residues. The V and J ends lost 0 bases and 0 bases, in that order; junction bases with no gene match: 6. The CDR3 DNA sequence: TGTGCTAGTGGTTTGGTACGTGGCGGGAGGGGCTCCTACAATGAGCAGTTCTTC. Residues: CASGLVRGGRGSYNEQFF. The full variable domain, rest sourced from reference TRBV12-5 and TRBJ2-1, is DARVTQTPRHKVTEMGQEVTMRCQPILGHNTVFWYRQTMMQGLELLAYFRNRAPLDDSGMPKDRFSAEMPDATLATLKIQPSEPRDSAVYFCASGLVRGGRGSYNEQFFGPGTRLTVL.

The chain is built from TRBV11-2 and TRBJ2-2; D is uncertain. CDR1 and CDR2 (germline): SGHAT, FQNNGV. Trimming cost V 3 bases and J 6 bases, with 5 bases left between them. The CDR3 is made up of 12 amino acids. CDR3 sequence: CASSFTSGELFF. CDR3 bases: TGTGCCAGCAGCTTCACATCCGGGGAGCTGTTTTTT.

The chain is built from TRBV7-9 and TRBJ2-7, with unresolved D. Trimming cost V 1 base and J 0 bases, with 10 bases left between them. This CDR3 region has 15 residues. Germline V lookup: CDR1 SEHNR, CDR2 FQNEAQ (reference sequence). Here the CDR3 reads CASSLVQAFSYEQYF. The CDR3 nucleotides read TGTGCCAGCAGCTTAGTCCAGGCCTTCTCCTACGAGCAGTACTTC.

The count of this clone is one. The V gene is TRBV9, the J gene TRBJ2-7, with 15 bases matching TRBD2. Germline values: CDR1 SGDLS, CDR2 YYNGEE. The ends lost 3 bases at V and 3 bases at J; junction bases unmatched: 10. The CDR3 sequence is 18 residues long. In DNA form, the CDR3 reads TGTGCCAGCAGCGCAAAACCCGGGACTAGCGGGAGGAACTACGAGCAGTACTTC. This codes for CASSAKPGTSGRNYEQYF.

V usage is TRBV7-9 and J usage is TRBJ2-1; D is unresolved. This CDR3 contains 14 residues. Trimming cost V 3 bases and J 4 bases, with 10 bases left between them. Germline CDR1 reads SEHNR; CDR2 reads FQNEAQ (reference sequence). CDR3 DNA sequence: TGTGCCAGCAGCTTCGTAAATCCTTACAATGAGCAGTTCTTC. Residues: CASSFVNPYNEQFF.

This chain connects TRBV11-2 to TRBJ2-3; no clear D gene. CDR1 and CDR2 from the germline V gene are SGHAT and FQNNGV. The CDR3 sequence is 17 residues long. V was pared by 5 bases and J by 4 bases, with 22 bases between. CDR3 residues: CASSRLTLGEAADTQYF. As DNA, the CDR3 is TGTGCCAGCAGCCGACTTACCTTGGGTGAGGCCGCAGATACGCAGTATTTT.

The rearrangement uses TRBV4-1 and TRBJ2-1; D is ambiguous. The V and J ends lost 2 bases and 3 bases respectively, with 8 bases between them. The germline gives CDR1 MGHRA, CDR2 YSYEKL. The CDR3 runs to 14 residues. In nucleotides, the CDR3 is TGCGCCAGCAGCCAAACAGAGAGCTACAATGAGCAGTTCTTC. The encoded protein is CASSQTESYNEQFF.

The chain employs TRBV13 and TRBJ2-7, with D maybe TRBD1 (7 bases). The germline V gene has CDR1 PRHDT and CDR2 FYEKMQ (reference sequence). The CDR3 is 14 residues long. Between the trimmed V and J ends, which lost 4 bases and 4 bases, there was a span of 14 bases. DNA of the CDR3: TGTGCCAGCAGCTGGGGGGACAGCGCTTACGAGCAGTACTTC. Protein product: CASSWGDSAYEQYF.

The chain links TRBV7-8 to TRBJ2-7, with D perhaps TRBD2 (5 bases). CDR1 and CDR2 (germline): SGHVS, FQNEAQ. The CDR3 consists of 13 residues. V was trimmed by 1 base and J by 2 bases, leaving 6 bases between them. CDR3 sequence (DNA): TGTGCCAGCAGCTTAGGGACTGCCTACGAGCAGTACTTC. This codes for CASSLGTAYEQYF.

This sequence joins TRBV6-1 and TRBJ2-7, with unresolved D. The CDR3 sequence is 14 residues long. Germline lookup yields CDR1 MNHNS and CDR2 SASEGT. Trimming left V 1 base short and J 2 bases short, with 9 bases between. The CDR3 loop is CASSEGQFTYEQYF. The CDR3, as DNA: TGTGCCAGCAGTGAAGGACAATTCACCTACGAGCAGTACTTC.

The chain has TRBV5-1 and TRBJ1-1, with TRBD1 matching over 7 bases. There are 15 residues in the CDR3. The germline gives CDR1 SGHRS, CDR2 YFSETQ. V shed 2 bases, J shed 4 bases, and the junction held 8 bases outside the gene matches. CDR3 nucleotide sequence: TGCGCCAGCAGCTTTGGGCCAGGGGGAGGCACTGAAGCTTTCTTT. The encoded protein is CASSFGPGGGTEAFF. The whole variable domain, filled in from reference TRBV5-1 and TRBJ1-1, reads KAGVTQTPRYLIKTRGQQVTLSCSPISGHRSVSWYQQTPGQGLQFLFEYFSETQRNKGNFPGRFSGRQFSNSRSEMNVSTLELGDSALYLCASSFGPGGGTEAFFGQGTRLTVV.

The CDR3 bases are TGTGCCAGCAGTGCCAATCTAGCGGGGGGGGACAATGAGCAGTTCTTC. Residues: CASSANLAGGDNEQFF. This chain connects TRBV28 to TRBJ2-1; 12 nucleotides line up with TRBD2. The germline gives CDR1 MDHEN, CDR2 SYDVKM. V lost 5 bases and J lost 5; bases outside the gene matches: 7. The CDR3 loop spans 16 amino acids.

The sample holds a few counts of this clone. The sample carries other DNA sequences with the same CDR3. The chain carries TRBV7-2 and TRBJ2-1; 12 nucleotides match TRBD2. The CDR3 consists of 16 residues. V shed 4 bases, J shed 7 bases, and the junction held 8 bases outside the gene matches. Germline V gives CDR1 SGHTA, CDR2 FQGNSA. CDR3 residues: CASSSGRTSGTNEQFF. The CDR3 DNA is TGTGCCAGCAGCTCCGGCCGGACTAGCGGGACAAATGAGCAGTTCTTC.

The rearrangement uses TRBV6-6 and TRBJ2-7; 7 positions agree with TRBD2. Germline assignment: CDR1 MNHNY and CDR2 SVGAGI (reference sequence). This CDR3 is built from 16 residues. The trim removed 1 base at V and 3 bases at J, leaving 9 bases unmatched. The CDR3 protein is CASSYYGGSIYYEQYF. DNA for the CDR3: TGTGCCAGCAGTTACTACGGCGGGAGTATCTACTACGAGCAGTACTTC.

The chain uses TRBV5-6 and TRBJ1-4, with 11 bases identical to TRBD1. CDR3 length: 14 residues. Germline CDR1 is SGHDT and CDR2 is YYEEEE. The V and J ends lost 4 bases and 8 bases, in that order; junction bases with no gene match: 4. The CDR3 protein is CASSPGTGGEKLFF. The DNA of the CDR3 is TGTGCCAGCAGCCCCGGGACAGGGGGAGAAAAACTGTTTTTT.

J is TRBJ2-3 and V is TRBV9; possibly TRBD1 for D (6 bases). Germline-derived CDR1 and CDR2 are SGDLS and YYNGEE. CDR3 length: 14 residues. V gave up 5 bases and J gave up 0 bases, with 10 bases separating them. Here the CDR3 DNA reads TGTGCCAGCAGTTTAACAGGGAGCACAGATACGCAGTATTTT. This translates into CASSLTGSTDTQYF.

The CDR3 coding sequence is TGTGCCAGCGGGCGAGGGCTAGAGACCCAGTACTTC. It specifies CASGRGLETQYF. V is TRBV5-4 and J is TRBJ2-5, with D possibly matching TRBD2 (5 bases). CDR1 SGHNT and CDR2 YYREEE come from the germline V gene (reference sequence). This CDR3 is 12 amino acids long. Trimming left V 7 bases short and J 4 bases short, with 11 bases between.

The V call is TRBV28, the J call TRBJ2-3; no clear D. Germline-derived CDR1 and CDR2 are MDHEN and SYDVKM. Trimming took 4 bases from V and 2 from J, leaving 10 bases between them. This CDR3 region has 14 residues. Here the CDR3 reads CASSSSVLTDTQYF. The CDR3 DNA sequence: TGTGCCAGCAGTTCCAGCGTCCTCACAGATACGCAGTATTTT. The complete variable domain, with remaining parts taken from reference TRBV28 and TRBJ2-3, reads DVKVTQSSRYLVKRTGEKVFLECVQDMDHENMFWYRQDPGLGLRLIYFSYDVKMKEKGDIPEGYSVSREKKERFSLILESASTNQTSMYLCASSSSVLTDTQYFGPGTRLTVL.

This clone occurred a few times. This chain uses TRBV11-2 with TRBJ2-1; D is undetermined. The CDR3 is 15 amino acids. V was trimmed by 5 bases and J by 8 bases, leaving 19 bases between them. Germline lookup yields CDR1 SGHAT and CDR2 FQNNGV. CDR3 amino acids: CASSAPEIIFDEQFF. DNA of the CDR3: TGTGCCAGCAGCGCTCCTGAGATCATTTTCGATGAGCAGTTCTTC. Full variable domain (remainder filled in from reference TRBV11-2 and TRBJ2-1): EAGVAQSPRYKIIEKRQSVAFWCNPISGHATLYWYQQILGQGPKLLIQFQNNGVVDDSQLPKDRFSAERLKGVDSTLKIQPAKLEDSAVYLCASSAPEIIFDEQFFGPGTRLTVL.

The rearrangement links TRBV19 to TRBJ1-5; D is ambiguous. Germline V lookup: CDR1 LNHDA, CDR2 SQIVND (reference sequence). Trimming stripped 1 base from V and 4 bases from J, with 14 bases between. The CDR3 covers 16 residues. This CDR3 reads CASSIGTPARNQPQHF. In nucleotides, the CDR3 is TGTGCCAGTAGTATAGGGACTCCGGCCCGAAATCAGCCCCAGCATTTT.

The chain has TRBV6-1 and TRBJ2-1; possibly TRBD2 for D (6 bases). The CDR3 length is 14 residues. CDR1 MNHNS and CDR2 SASEGT come from the germline V gene. Trimming left V 2 bases short and J 5 bases short, with 10 bases between. In DNA, the CDR3 is TGTGCCAGCAGTGAAATTAGCGGCGACAATGAGCAGTTCTTC. It specifies CASSEISGDNEQFF.